These 23 T cell receptor beta chains originate from one sample sequenced in a study of T-cell memory formation after mild COVID-19. TCRdb recomputed calls from the 5' RACE reads with MiXCR, one row per CDR3 protein. The data contain about 450,000 distinct CDR3 sequences, under 25% of them singletons. Sequencing was done on a sample of PBMCs or a T cell subset sorted from them (not recorded which). The receptors were gathered from an adult woman who had mild COVID-19 (a few samples of this study predate the infection). Cell type and time point are not known.

This clonotype was recorded at least ten times. This chain links TRBV5-1 with TRBJ2-1; the match to TRBD2 covers 8 bases. Germline V gene lookup returns CDR1 SGHRS and CDR2 YFSETQ. The CDR3 is made up of 18 amino acids. J lost 0 bases, V lost 0 bases, and 8 bases had no gene match. The CDR3 DNA is TGCGCCAGCAGCTTGGACGGGGGGGCCCATAACTCCTACAATGAGCAGTTCTTC. Translation gives CASSLDGGAHNSYNEQFF.

This clonotype turned up a few times. The J gene is TRBJ1-1, the V gene TRBV5-1; 10 positions agree with TRBD1. Per germline, CDR1 SGHRS and CDR2 YFSETQ. This CDR3 has 16 amino acids. The V gene end was trimmed by 2 bases and the J gene end by 8 bases; junction bases not matched to a gene: 12. This chain's CDR3 is CASSLAPGTGVGEAFF. The CDR3 DNA reads as TGCGCCAGCAGCTTAGCCCCCGGGACAGGGGTTGGGGAAGCTTTCTTT.

V gene TRBV3-1 combines with J gene TRBJ2-7; 8 nucleotides agree with TRBD1. CDR1 is LGHDT, CDR2 YNNKEL, per germline (reference sequence). The ends lost 6 bases at V and 2 bases at J; junction bases unmatched: 9. This CDR3 contains 15 residues. In DNA, the CDR3 is TGTGCCAGCAGAAGGCAGGGGGCGATGGCCTACGAGCAGTACTTC. As protein: CASRRQGAMAYEQYF.

V and J are TRBV12-3 or TRBV12-4 and TRBJ2-1; possible D gene TRBD2, 7 bases. The V end was cut by 1 base, the J end by 1 base, with 11 bases between. This CDR3 comprises 16 residues. CDR3 region: CASSLGGGLSYNEQFF. CDR3 in DNA: TGTGCCAGCAGTTTAGGGGGGGGGCTATCCTACAATGAGCAGTTCTTC.

CDR3 amino acids: CASSLDRGDGTEAFF. CDR3 DNA: TGTGCCAGCAGCTTAGACAGGGGAGATGGCACTGAAGCTTTCTTT. The V gene is TRBV7-8, the J gene TRBJ1-1, with 7 bases lining up with TRBD1. CDR3 size: 15 residues. Trimming removed 1 base from V and 4 bases from J; junction bases left unmatched: 6. Per the germline V gene, CDR1 is SGHVS and CDR2 is FQNEAQ. Combining the CDR3 with reference TRBV7-8 and TRBJ1-1 gives the whole variable domain GAGVSQSPRYKVAKRGQDVALRCDPISGHVSLFWYQQALGQGPEFLTYFQNEAQLDKSGLPSDRFFAERPEGSVSTLKIQRTQQEDSAVYLCASSLDRGDGTEAFFGQGTRLTVV.

The CDR3 region is CATSREEAGGYEQYF. The CDR3 nucleotides are TGTGCCACCAGCAGAGAGGAAGCGGGAGGCTACGAGCAGTACTTC. This chain joins TRBV15 and TRBJ2-7; the match to TRBD2 covers 9 bases. The CDR3 length is 15 residues. CDR1 is LNHNV, CDR2 YYDKDF, per germline (reference sequence). J lost 3 bases, V lost 0 bases, and 3 bases had no gene match.

The chain is built from TRBV30 and TRBJ1-6; no firm D call. V lost 0 bases to trimming and J lost 8 bases, with 5 bases between them. Germline CDR1 reads GTSNPN; CDR2 reads SVGIG (reference sequence). This CDR3 region has 12 residues. Here the CDR3 reads CAWSVPYSPLHF. As DNA, the CDR3 is TGTGCCTGGAGTGTGCCATATTCACCCCTCCACTTT.

This clonotype was detected only a few times. The chain carries TRBV6-5 and TRBJ2-7, with 12 nucleotides matching TRBD2. Per the germline V gene, CDR1 is MNHEY and CDR2 is SVGAGI. V trimming: 6 bases; J trimming: 0 bases; junction bases outside the gene matches: 3. The CDR3 length is 15 residues. The CDR3 sequence: CASRPGLAGSYEQYF. The CDR3, as DNA: TGTGCCAGCAGACCGGGACTAGCGGGCTCCTACGAGCAGTACTTC.

V and J are TRBV7-9 and TRBJ1-2; tentative D call: TRBD1 (5 bases). Trimming took off 2 bases at V and 3 bases at J, with 13 bases between the two ends. Germline-derived CDR1 and CDR2 are SEHNR and FQNEAQ (reference sequence). The CDR3 runs 15 residues. CDR3 region: CASSLTGVLHYGYTF. The DNA of the CDR3 is TGTGCCAGCAGCTTAACGGGGGTGTTACACTATGGCTACACCTTC.

J is TRBJ2-1 and V is TRBV6-2 or TRBV6-3; 10 nucleotides align to TRBD2. The CDR3 length is 16 residues. The V gene end was trimmed by 5 bases and the J gene end by 0 bases; junction bases not matched to a gene: 4. Germline CDR1 reads MNHEY; CDR2 reads SVGEGT. CDR3 protein: CASSEASGSSYNEQFF. CDR3 bases: TGTGCCAGCAGTGAGGCTAGCGGGAGCTCCTACAATGAGCAGTTCTTC.

This CDR3 reads CASSRSGGASNEQFF. CDR3 DNA: TGTGCCAGCAGCCGCTCGGGGGGGGCTAGCAATGAGCAGTTCTTC. The chain combines TRBV9 with TRBJ2-1; TRBD2 agrees at 8 bases. Trimming cost V 4 bases and J 6 bases; bases outside gene matches: 9. Germline loops: CDR1 SGDLS, CDR2 YYNGEE. CDR3 length: 15 residues.

The chain links TRBV7-3 to TRBJ2-1; D is unclear. The ends were cut back, 4 bases at V and 5 bases at J, with 9 bases in the middle. Germline CDR1 SGHTA, CDR2 FQGTGA. The CDR3 is 13 residues long. CDR3 DNA sequence: TGTGCCAGCAGCTCCACAGTGGACAATGAGCAGTTCTTC. This sequence encodes CASSSTVDNEQFF.

This clonotype was found a few times. The gene calls are TRBV11-3 and TRBJ2-5; TRBD2 matches 7 bases. Germline CDR1 and CDR2: SGHNT and YENEEA. The V and J ends lost 4 bases and 2 bases, in that order; junction bases with no gene match: 7. CDR3 length: 15 residues. Here the CDR3 DNA reads TGTGCCAGCAGCTCGGACCCGGGAGGACAAGAGACCCAGTACTTC. Amino acids: CASSSDPGGQETQYF. Full variable domain (rest looked up from reference TRBV11-3 and TRBJ2-5): EAGVVQSPRYKIIEKKQPVAFWCNPISGHNTLYWYLQNLGQGPELLIRYENEEAVDDSQLPKDRFSAERLKGVDSTLKIQPAELGDSAVYLCASSSDPGGQETQYFGPGTRLLVL.

The chain couples TRBV12-3 or TRBV12-4 to TRBJ2-1, with D perhaps matching TRBD2 (7 bases). The CDR3 runs 15 residues. Trimming shortened V by 2 bases and J by 8 bases, and 16 bases separated the two germline ends. CDR3: CASSLTRGRRDEQFF. The DNA of the CDR3 is TGTGCCAGCAGTTTAACGCGGGGGCGTAGGGATGAGCAGTTCTTC.

V gene TRBV28 combines with J gene TRBJ2-5; possible D gene TRBD2, 5 bases. Germline CDR1 MDHEN, CDR2 SYDVKM. The CDR3 contains 14 residues. Trimming cost V 6 bases and J 2 bases, with 13 bases left between them. In DNA form, the CDR3 reads TGTGCCAGCAGCCCAGGACTGCAACAAGAGACCCAGTACTTC. It specifies CASSPGLQQETQYF.

This clonotype has more than one count but fewer than ten. The chain joins TRBV7-2 to TRBJ2-1; 7 bases map to TRBD2. Germline V lookup: CDR1 SGHTA, CDR2 FQGNSA. The CDR3 is made up of 15 amino acids. Losses at the gene ends were 6 bases for V and 0 bases for J; bases not matched to a gene: 5. The CDR3 protein is CASSGRGNSYNEQFF. The CDR3 region has the DNA TGTGCCAGCAGTGGGCGGGGGAACTCCTACAATGAGCAGTTCTTC.

This rearrangement joins TRBV7-2 to TRBJ2-3; D remains ambiguous. Per the germline V gene, CDR1 is SGHTA and CDR2 is FQGNSA. V was pared by 1 base and J by 6 bases, with 11 bases between. This CDR3 contains 14 residues. CDR3 coding DNA: TGTGCCAGCAGCTTAGTCCCGGCGGCGGATACGCAGTATTTT. Protein product: CASSLVPAADTQYF.

This clonotype has more than one count but fewer than ten. This chain connects TRBV24-1 to TRBJ2-1; TRBD2 matches 10 bases. Germline values: CDR1 KGHDR, CDR2 SFDVKD. The CDR3 covers 16 residues. V shed 4 bases, J shed 7 bases, and the junction held 9 bases outside the gene matches. The CDR3 spells CATSDRTSGVRNEQFF. The CDR3 DNA reads as TGTGCCACCAGTGACCGTACTAGCGGGGTACGGAATGAGCAGTTCTTC.

V and J are TRBV18 and TRBJ2-5, with 9 bases lining up with TRBD1. V lost 6 bases to trimming and J lost 3 bases; unmatched junction nucleotides: 11. CDR3 size: 16 residues. Germline V lookup: CDR1 KGHSH, CDR2 LQKENI. CDR3 in amino acids: CASSQTYRDREETQYF. As DNA, the CDR3 is TGTGCCAGCTCGCAAACCTACCGGGACAGGGAAGAGACCCAGTACTTC.

The V gene is TRBV4-1, the J gene TRBJ1-2; D call uncertain. Trimming removed 1 base from V and 8 bases from J, with 11 bases in between. The CDR3 extends over 13 amino acids. Per germline, CDR1 MGHRA and CDR2 YSYEKL. CDR3 sequence reads: CASSQVAVEGYTF. The CDR3 nucleotides are TGCGCCAGCAGCCAAGTCGCTGTGGAGGGCTACACCTTC.

V usage is TRBV11-2 and J usage is TRBJ2-7; a possible D gene is TRBD1 (6 bases). The CDR3 is 14 amino acids. The V and J ends lost 4 bases and 3 bases respectively, with 13 bases between them. In germline, CDR1 is SGHAT, CDR2 FQNNGV. DNA for the CDR3: TGTGCCAGCAGCTCCTCCGGGACATACTACGAGCAGTACTTC. Translation: CASSSSGTYYEQYF.

In this sample, this clonotype turned up a few times. This sequence joins TRBV7-8 and TRBJ2-2; D uncertain. V was clipped by 5 bases and J by 8 bases, with 9 bases between them. This CDR3 is built from 12 residues. Germline V gene data show CDR1 as SGHVS and CDR2 as FQNEAQ. CDR3 sequence (DNA): TGTGCCAGCAGCCCCTTGGAGGGGGAGCTGTTTTTT. The encoded protein is CASSPLEGELFF.

V and J are TRBV7-9 and TRBJ2-3; TRBD2 aligns across 7 bases. The CDR3 has 16 amino acids. V shed 5 bases, J shed 2 bases, and the junction held 10 bases outside the gene matches. CDR1 is SEHNR, CDR2 FQNEAQ, per germline (reference sequence). The CDR3 sequence: CASSPRWDYSTDTQYF. The CDR3 DNA reads as TGTGCCAGCAGCCCAAGATGGGACTACTCCACAGATACGCAGTATTTT.